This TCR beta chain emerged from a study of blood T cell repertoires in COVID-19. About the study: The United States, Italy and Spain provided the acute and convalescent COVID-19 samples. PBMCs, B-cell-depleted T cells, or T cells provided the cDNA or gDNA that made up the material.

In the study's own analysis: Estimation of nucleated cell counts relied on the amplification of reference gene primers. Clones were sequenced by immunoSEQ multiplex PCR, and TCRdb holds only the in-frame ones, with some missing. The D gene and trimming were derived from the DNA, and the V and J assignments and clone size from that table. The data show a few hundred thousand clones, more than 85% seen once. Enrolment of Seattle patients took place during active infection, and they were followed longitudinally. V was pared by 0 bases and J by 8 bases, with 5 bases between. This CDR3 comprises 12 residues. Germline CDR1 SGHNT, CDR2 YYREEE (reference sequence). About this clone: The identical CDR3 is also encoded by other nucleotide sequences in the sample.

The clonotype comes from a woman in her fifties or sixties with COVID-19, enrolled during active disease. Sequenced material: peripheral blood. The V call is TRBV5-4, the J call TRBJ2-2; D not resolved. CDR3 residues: CASSLVRGELFF. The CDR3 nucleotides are TGTGCCAGCAGCTTGGTACGGGGGGAGCTGTTTTTT.